The rows below give T cell receptor beta chains drawn from one sample of a study of post-analysis software for immune sequencing data. TCRdb fed the PCR reads into MiXCR, producing one record per CDR3 protein. The repertoire holds 750,000 to 900,000 distinct CDR3 sequences, with 40% to 55% as singletons. The specimen sequenced was blood. These TCRs come from a girl between 5 and 17 years old with multiple sclerosis. The CDR3 runs from the conserved cysteine through the conserved F or W. A D gene is named only where the DNA matches it firmly. Clone size is shown for a subset of rows, as once, few, many or a class of expanded clone.

TRBV28	-	TRBJ1-3	few	TGTGCCAGCAGTCCCATCGGCCAGCGAACTGGAAACACCATATATTTT	CASSPIGQRTGNTIYF
TRBV2	TRBD1	TRBJ2-7	-	TGTGCCAGCAGTTCCGACAGGGGTGCCTACGAGCAGTACTTC	CASSSDRGAYEQYF
TRBV7-9	-	TRBJ2-1	-	TGTGCCAGCAGCTTAGAGGGACAGCGGGCCGCCTACAATGAGCAGTTCTTC	CASSLEGQRAAYNEQFF
TRBV20-1	TRBD1	TRBJ2-1	many	TGCAGTGCTGGGACAGGGAGGTTTAACAATGAGCAGTTCTTC	CSAGTGRFNNEQFF
TRBV18	TRBD2	TRBJ2-4	-	TGTGCCAGCTCACCCCAGACTAGCGGCTTAGCCAAAAACATTCAGTACTTC	CASSPQTSGLAKNIQYF
TRBV7-9	-	TRBJ1-2	-	TGTGCCAGCAGCTCCCCTCTGGAAGGGGGGAAGGGCTACACCTTC	CASSSPLEGGKGYTF
TRBV6-5	-	TRBJ2-3	few	TGTGCCAGCAGGGCAGACTACAACACAGATACGCAGTATTTT	CASRADYNTDTQYF
TRBV4-2	TRBD2	TRBJ2-7	-	TGTGCCAGCAGCCAAGATCAAGCGGGAGGGTCTTCCTACGAGCAGTACTTC	CASSQDQAGGSSYEQYF
TRBV7-9	-	TRBJ2-3	-	TGTGCCAGCAGCCCTCGGGATAGCGCCGCAGATACGCAGTATTTT	CASSPRDSAADTQYF
TRBV7-2	-	TRBJ2-3	few	TGTGCCAGCAGCACCGTCCCGGGGTACACAGATACGCAGTATTTT	CASSTVPGYTDTQYF
TRBV15	TRBD2	TRBJ2-7	-	TGTGCCACCAGCACGGGACAAGGCGCGGGGGGATATTCCGAGCAGTACTTC	CATSTGQGAGGYSEQYF
TRBV12-3/TRBV12-4	-	TRBJ2-1	few	TGTGCCAGCAGCTCACAGGCGTCGGGCTACAATGAGCAGTTCTTC	CASSSQASGYNEQFF
TRBV29-1	-	TRBJ2-6	-	TGCAGCGTGTGGACAGAAGCCTCTGGGGCCAACGTCCTGACTTTC	CSVWTEASGANVLTF
TRBV6-2/TRBV6-3	-	TRBJ2-7	-	TGTGCCAGCAGTTACGGAGTGACCCTTCCGACCTACGAGCAGTACTTC	CASSYGVTLPTYEQYF
TRBV7-2	TRBD1	TRBJ1-1	-	TGTGCCAGCAGCTCACAGGGGGCACCTTTGAACACTGAAGCTTTCTTT	CASSSQGAPLNTEAFF
TRBV20-1	-	TRBJ2-7	-	TGCAGTGCGGGTGTAGAGAACCTCTACGAGCAGTACTTC	CSAGVENLYEQYF
TRBV29-1	-	TRBJ2-5	few	TGCAGCGTTGGGGACCAAAGTGGAGAGACCCAGTACTTC	CSVGDQSGETQYF
TRBV20-1	TRBD2	TRBJ2-1	few	TGCAGTGCCGTCCCGTACAGGGTAGGGACTAGCGGGAGCAATGAGCAGTTCTTC	CSAVPYRVGTSGSNEQFF
TRBV5-1	-	TRBJ2-7	few	TGCGCCAGCAGCTCGGTAGCCGAGGGAGTTGAGCAGTACTTC	CASSSVAEGVEQYF
TRBV29-1	-	TRBJ1-2	-	TGCAGCGGGGACACTTACTATGGCTACACCTTC	CSGDTYYGYTF
TRBV20-1	TRBD2	TRBJ2-7	-	TGCAGTGCCTCAGTAGCGGGACCGACCTACGAGCAGTACTTC	CSASVAGPTYEQYF
TRBV6-1	TRBD1	TRBJ2-5	few	TGTGCCAGCAATGGCCGGGACAGCCGCCAAGAGACCCAGTACTTC	CASNGRDSRQETQYF
TRBV12-3/TRBV12-4	TRBD2	TRBJ2-1	once	TGTGCCGGCAGCCCGGGGGGGCGCCTGGGTAAAGACAATGAGCAGTTCTTC	CAGSPGGRLGKDNEQFF
TRBV9	-	TRBJ2-7	-	TGTGCCAGCAGCGTAGCTTGGCAACCGATCTACGAGCAGTACTTC	CASSVAWQPIYEQYF
TRBV20-1	-	TRBJ2-4	-	TGCAGTGCCCCGAAGCCGCTAGCCAAAAACATTCAGTACTTC	CSAPKPLAKNIQYF
TRBV27	TRBD2	TRBJ2-7	-	TGTGCCAGCAGCCAAACCGGACTAGCGGGAAGGTACGAGCAGTACTTC	CASSQTGLAGRYEQYF
TRBV12-3/TRBV12-4	-	TRBJ1-1	-	TGTGCCAGCAGTTTACCTGGGGTGACTGAAGCTTTCTTT	CASSLPGVTEAFF
TRBV5-1	-	TRBJ2-1	-	TGCGCCAGCAGCTGGGGACCCGACAGCCCATCCTACAATGAGCAGTTCTTC	CASSWGPDSPSYNEQFF
TRBV10-3	TRBD1	TRBJ2-7	-	TGTGCCACACACGGACAGGGGGTCTACGAGCAGTACTTC	CATHGQGVYEQYF
TRBV13	-	TRBJ1-5	-	TGTGCCAGCCTCGCGTTCTTTAGCAATCAGCCCCAGCATTTT	CASLAFFSNQPQHF
TRBV4-1	TRBD1	TRBJ1-1	-	TGCGCCAGCAGCCCCCAACAGGGGCTCGACGCTGAAGCTTTCTTT	CASSPQQGLDAEAFF
TRBV9	-	TRBJ2-7	few	TGTGCCAGCAGCCCCCGCGTCGGTGTCAACGAGCAGTACTTC	CASSPRVGVNEQYF
TRBV14	-	TRBJ2-7	-	TGTGCCAGCAGCCCCGGGAGCAACCCCTACGAGCAGTACTTC	CASSPGSNPYEQYF
TRBV20-1	TRBD2	TRBJ2-7	-	TGCAGTGCTATAATAGCGGGAGGGTTTACCTACGAGCAGTACTTC	CSAIIAGGFTYEQYF
TRBV29-1	TRBD1	TRBJ2-1	-	TGCAGCGTCGGAGGGACAGGGGTTCGGACTACAGGTGAGCAGTTCTTC	CSVGGTGVRTTGEQFF
TRBV7-2	-	TRBJ2-7	-	TGTGCCAGCAGCTTAAACGGGATCTACGAGCAGTACTTC	CASSLNGIYEQYF
TRBV4-2	TRBD2	TRBJ2-5	-	TGTGCCAGCAGCCAGGATCTAGCGGGAGTAGGCAATGAGCAGTACTTC	CASSQDLAGVGNEQYF
TRBV20-1	-	TRBJ2-1	-	TGCAGTGCTAGGTCCGACGGGAGCTCCTACAATGAGCAGTTCTTC	CSARSDGSSYNEQFF
TRBV6-5	-	TRBJ1-1	-	TGTGCCAGCAGCCGCGGGGGGACCACTGAAGCTTTCTTT	CASSRGGTTEAFF
TRBV6-5	TRBD2	TRBJ2-1	-	TGTGCCAGCAGCCCCTACAAAACTAGCGGGAGTTTACGGCAGTTCTTC	CASSPYKTSGSLRQFF
TRBV29-1	TRBD2	TRBJ2-1	-	TGCAGCGCCCCCGGACTAGCGAGCGATGAGCAGTTCTTC	CSAPGLASDEQFF
TRBV20-1	-	TRBJ2-1	-	TGCAGTGCGAAAATAGGAGGGGCCTACAATGAGCAGTTCTTC	CSAKIGGAYNEQFF
TRBV24-1	-	TRBJ2-3	-	TGTGCCACCAGTGAGGGACCTTCAGATGCGCAGTATTTT	CATSEGPSDAQYF
TRBV19	-	TRBJ1-1	few	TGTGCCAGTAGTCCCTCATTGAACACTGAAGCTTTCTTT	CASSPSLNTEAFF
TRBV20-1	-	TRBJ2-7	-	TGCAGTGCTAGTAGCCCCATCGATGTCGAGCAGTACTTC	CSASSPIDVEQYF
TRBV7-3	-	TRBJ1-2	-	TGTGCCACCGGGGCAGGCCTAATAGACTATGGCTACACCTTC	CATGAGLIDYGYTF
TRBV21-1	-	TRBJ2-3	-	TGTGCCAGCATCCCCGTTACAGATACGCAGTATTTT	CASIPVTDTQYF
TRBV28	-	TRBJ2-7	-	TGTGCCAGCGGGGAAGCTACAGGGAGCTACGAGCAGTACTTC	CASGEATGSYEQYF
TRBV5-6	-	TRBJ2-7	-	TGTGCCAGCAGCTCGATCCGGGTGGTCTACGAGCAGTACTTC	CASSSIRVVYEQYF
TRBV5-1	TRBD1	TRBJ2-7	few	TGCGCCAGCAGCTTGGAGGGACAGGGGTTCTTTCGCTCCTACGAGCAGTACTTC	CASSLEGQGFFRSYEQYF
TRBV5-1	TRBD2	TRBJ2-1	-	TGCGCCAGCAGACCTACTAGCGGCGCGAGCTCCTACAATGAGCAGTTCTTC	CASRPTSGASSYNEQFF
TRBV12-5	-	TRBJ2-4	-	TGTGCTAGTGGACCCGCAGGGGGGGCCAAAAACATTCAGTACTTC	CASGPAGGAKNIQYF
TRBV18	-	TRBJ1-2	-	TGTGCCAGCTCACTAACCGACAGTGAGTATGGCTACACCTTC	CASSLTDSEYGYTF
TRBV7-6	-	TRBJ2-5	-	TGTGCCAGCAGCCCTCCGTTGGGGCAGAGATCCCCCCCCAATGAGCAGTACTTC	CASSPPLGQRSPPNEQYF
TRBV6-5	-	TRBJ2-5	few	TGTGCCAGCAGTACACCCCCTGTGGGGACCCAGTACTTC	CASSTPPVGTQYF
TRBV5-6	-	TRBJ1-2	-	TGTGCCAGCAGCTTGGGAACGTGGGGTGTTGTTGGCTACACCTTC	CASSLGTWGVVGYTF
TRBV12-3/TRBV12-4	TRBD1	TRBJ2-7	many	TGTGCCAGCACCTCCGGACAGGGAAGGTACGAGCAGTACTTC	CASTSGQGRYEQYF
TRBV20-1	TRBD2	TRBJ2-1	-	TGCAGTGCTAGAGGTAGGACTAGCGGTTACAATGAGCAGTTCTTC	CSARGRTSGYNEQFF
TRBV6-5	-	TRBJ2-5	few	TGTGCCAGCAGTTACTTGGGAGTTTTGGAGACCCAGTACTTC	CASSYLGVLETQYF